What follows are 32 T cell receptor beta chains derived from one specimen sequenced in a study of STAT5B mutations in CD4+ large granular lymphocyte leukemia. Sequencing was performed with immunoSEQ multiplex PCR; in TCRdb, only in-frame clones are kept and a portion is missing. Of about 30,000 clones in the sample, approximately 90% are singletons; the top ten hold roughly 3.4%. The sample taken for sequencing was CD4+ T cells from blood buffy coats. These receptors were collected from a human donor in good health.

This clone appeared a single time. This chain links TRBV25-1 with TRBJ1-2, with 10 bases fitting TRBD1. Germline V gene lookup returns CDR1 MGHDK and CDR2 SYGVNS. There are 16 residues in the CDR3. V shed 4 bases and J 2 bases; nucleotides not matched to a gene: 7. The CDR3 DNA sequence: TGTGCCAGCAGTGCAGAACCGGGACAGGGGAACTATGGCTACACCTTC. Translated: CASSAEPGQGNYGYTF.

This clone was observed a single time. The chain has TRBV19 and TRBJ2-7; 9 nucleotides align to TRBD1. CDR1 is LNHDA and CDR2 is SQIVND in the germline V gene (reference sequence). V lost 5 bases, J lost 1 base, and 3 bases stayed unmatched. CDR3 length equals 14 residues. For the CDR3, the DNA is TGTGCCAGTAGTGCCGGGACAGGGTCCTACGAGCAGTACTTC. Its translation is CASSAGTGSYEQYF.

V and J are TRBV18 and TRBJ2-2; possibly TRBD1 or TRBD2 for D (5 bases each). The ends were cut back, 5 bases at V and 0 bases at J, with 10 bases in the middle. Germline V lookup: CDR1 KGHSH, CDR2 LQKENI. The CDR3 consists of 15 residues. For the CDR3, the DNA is TGTGCCAGCTCAGTTGAGGGGCCGAACACCGGGGAGCTGTTTTTT. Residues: CASSVEGPNTGELFF.

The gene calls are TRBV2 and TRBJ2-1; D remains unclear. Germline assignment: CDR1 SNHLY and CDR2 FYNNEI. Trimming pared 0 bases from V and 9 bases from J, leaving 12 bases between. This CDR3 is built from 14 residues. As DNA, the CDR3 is TGTGCCAGCAGTGAAGCGCTTAGGATTGGTGAGCAGTTCTTC. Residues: CASSEALRIGEQFF.

CDR3 coding DNA: TGTGCCAGCAGTGATGGGACTAGCGGGAGGGCGGATACGCAGTATTTT. Its translation: CASSDGTSGRADTQYF. This chain links TRBV25-1 with TRBJ2-3; 16 bases are a match to TRBD2. Trimming removed 3 bases from V and 6 bases from J; junction bases left unmatched: 3. This CDR3 has 16 residues. Germline CDR1 is MGHDK and CDR2 is SYGVNS.

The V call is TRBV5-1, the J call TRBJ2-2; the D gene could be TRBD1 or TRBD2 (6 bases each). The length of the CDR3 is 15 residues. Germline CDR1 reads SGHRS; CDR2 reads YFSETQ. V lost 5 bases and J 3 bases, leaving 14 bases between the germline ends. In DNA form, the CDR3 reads TGCGCCAGCAGAGGGGGGAAGACTTACACCGGGGAGCTGTTTTTT. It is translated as CASRGGKTYTGELFF.

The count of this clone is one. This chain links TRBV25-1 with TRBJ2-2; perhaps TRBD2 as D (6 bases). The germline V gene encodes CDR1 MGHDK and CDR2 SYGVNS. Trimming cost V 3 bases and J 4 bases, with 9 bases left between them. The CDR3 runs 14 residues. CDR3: CASSDAGGTGELFF. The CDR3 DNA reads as TGTGCCAGCAGTGATGCCGGGGGCACCGGGGAGCTGTTTTTT.

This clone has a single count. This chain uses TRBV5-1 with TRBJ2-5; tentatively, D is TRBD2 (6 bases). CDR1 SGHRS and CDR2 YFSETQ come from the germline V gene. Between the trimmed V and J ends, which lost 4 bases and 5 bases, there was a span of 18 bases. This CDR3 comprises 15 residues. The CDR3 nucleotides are TGCGCCAGCAGCATTAGACTAGATGCGATGGAGACCCAGTACTTC. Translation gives CASSIRLDAMETQYF.

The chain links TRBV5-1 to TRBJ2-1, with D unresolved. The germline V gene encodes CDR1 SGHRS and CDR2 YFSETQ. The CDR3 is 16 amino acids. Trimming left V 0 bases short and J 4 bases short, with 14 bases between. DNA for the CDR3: TGCGCCAGCAGCTTGGTTTTGACGAACGGGTACAATGAGCAGTTCTTC. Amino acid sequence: CASSLVLTNGYNEQFF.

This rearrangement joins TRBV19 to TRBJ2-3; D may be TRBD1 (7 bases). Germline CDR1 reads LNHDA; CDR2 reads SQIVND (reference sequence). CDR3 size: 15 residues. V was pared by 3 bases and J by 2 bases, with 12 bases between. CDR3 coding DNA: TGTGCCAGTAGTATTGCGGGACAGACCACAGATACGCAGTATTTT. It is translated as CASSIAGQTTDTQYF.

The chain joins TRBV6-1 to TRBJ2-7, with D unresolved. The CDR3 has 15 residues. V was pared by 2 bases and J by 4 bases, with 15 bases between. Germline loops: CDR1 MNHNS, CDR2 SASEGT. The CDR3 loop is CASSELTHPHYEQYF. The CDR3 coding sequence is TGTGCCAGCAGTGAATTAACCCATCCCCATTACGAGCAGTACTTC.

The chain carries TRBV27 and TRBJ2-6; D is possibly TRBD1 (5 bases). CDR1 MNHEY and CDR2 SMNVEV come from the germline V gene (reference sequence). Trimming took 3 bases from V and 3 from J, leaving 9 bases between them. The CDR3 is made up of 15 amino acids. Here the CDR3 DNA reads TGTGCCAGCAGTTTTCAGGGCTATGGGGCCAACGTCCTGACTTTC. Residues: CASSFQGYGANVLTF. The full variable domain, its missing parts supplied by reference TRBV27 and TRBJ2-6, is EAQVTQNPRYLITVTGKKLTVTCSQNMNHEYMSWYRQDPGLGLRQIYYSMNVEVTDKGDVPEGYKVSRKEKRNFPLILESPSPNQTSLYFCASSFQGYGANVLTFGAGSRLTVL.

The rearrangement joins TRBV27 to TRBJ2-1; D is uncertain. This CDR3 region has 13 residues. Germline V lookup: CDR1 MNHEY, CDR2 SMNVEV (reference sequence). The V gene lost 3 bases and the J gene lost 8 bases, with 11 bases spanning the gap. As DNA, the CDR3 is TGTGCCAGCAGTTTTTTACCCGGCGATGAGCAGTTCTTC. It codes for CASSFLPGDEQFF.

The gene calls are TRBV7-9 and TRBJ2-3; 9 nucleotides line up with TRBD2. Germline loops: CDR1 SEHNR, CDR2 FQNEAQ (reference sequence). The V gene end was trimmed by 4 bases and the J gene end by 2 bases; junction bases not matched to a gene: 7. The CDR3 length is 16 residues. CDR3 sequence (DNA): TGTGCCAGCAGCTCACTACTAGCGGGCTTCACAGATACGCAGTATTTT. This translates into CASSSLLAGFTDTQYF.

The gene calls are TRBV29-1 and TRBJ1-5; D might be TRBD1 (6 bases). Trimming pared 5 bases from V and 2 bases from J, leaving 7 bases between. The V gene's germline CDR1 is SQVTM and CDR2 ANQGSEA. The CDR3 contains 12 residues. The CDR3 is CSVRQGNQPQHF. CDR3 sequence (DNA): TGCAGCGTTAGACAGGGCAATCAGCCCCAGCATTTT.

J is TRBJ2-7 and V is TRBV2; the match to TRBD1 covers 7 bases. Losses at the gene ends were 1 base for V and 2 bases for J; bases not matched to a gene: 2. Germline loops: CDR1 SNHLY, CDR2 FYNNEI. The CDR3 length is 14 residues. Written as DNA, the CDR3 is TGTGCCAGCAGTGAAGGGGGGACAGCCTACGAGCAGTACTTC. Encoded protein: CASSEGGTAYEQYF.

CDR3 nucleotides: TGTGCCAGTAAGGAGCGGGAGAATCAGCCCCAGCATTTT. Protein: CASKERENQPQHF. The V gene is TRBV19, the J gene TRBJ1-5; D gene uncertain. Trimming pared 7 bases from V and 4 bases from J, leaving 11 bases between. CDR3 length: 13 amino acids. Per the germline V gene, CDR1 is LNHDA and CDR2 is SQIVND (reference sequence). Full variable domain (remainder filled in from reference TRBV19 and TRBJ1-5): DGGITQSPKYLFRKEGQNVTLSCEQNLNHDAMYWYRQDPGQGLRLIYYSQIVNDFQKGDIAEGYSVSREKKESFPLTVTSAQKNPTAFYLCASKERENQPQHFGDGTRLSIL.

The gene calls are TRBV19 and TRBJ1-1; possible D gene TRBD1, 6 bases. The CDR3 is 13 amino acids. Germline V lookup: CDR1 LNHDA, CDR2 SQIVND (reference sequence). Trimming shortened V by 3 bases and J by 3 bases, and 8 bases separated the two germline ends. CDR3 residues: CASSINRDTEAFF. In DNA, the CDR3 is TGTGCCAGTAGTATCAACAGGGACACTGAAGCTTTCTTT. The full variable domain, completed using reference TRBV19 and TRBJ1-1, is DGGITQSPKYLFRKEGQNVTLSCEQNLNHDAMYWYRQDPGQGLRLIYYSQIVNDFQKGDIAEGYSVSREKKESFPLTVTSAQKNPTAFYLCASSINRDTEAFFGQGTRLTVV.

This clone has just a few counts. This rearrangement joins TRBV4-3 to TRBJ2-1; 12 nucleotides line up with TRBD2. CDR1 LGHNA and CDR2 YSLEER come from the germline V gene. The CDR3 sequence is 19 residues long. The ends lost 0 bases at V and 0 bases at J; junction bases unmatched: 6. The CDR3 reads CASSQDILAGGSSYNEQFF. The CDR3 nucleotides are TGCGCCAGCAGCCAAGATATACTAGCGGGAGGCTCCTCCTACAATGAGCAGTTCTTC.

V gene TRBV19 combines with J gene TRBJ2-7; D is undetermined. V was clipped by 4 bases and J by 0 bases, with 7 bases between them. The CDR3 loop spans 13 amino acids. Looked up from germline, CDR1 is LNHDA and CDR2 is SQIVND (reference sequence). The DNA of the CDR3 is TGTGCCAGTAGTAAATGGGACTCCTACGAGCAGTACTTC. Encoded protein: CASSKWDSYEQYF.

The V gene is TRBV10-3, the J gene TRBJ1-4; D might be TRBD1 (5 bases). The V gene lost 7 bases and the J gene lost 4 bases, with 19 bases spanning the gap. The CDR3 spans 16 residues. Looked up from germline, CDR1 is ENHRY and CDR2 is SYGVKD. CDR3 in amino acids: CAIISGQMGDNEKLFF. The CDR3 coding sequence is TGTGCCATCATCTCCGGGCAGATGGGGGATAATGAAAAACTGTTTTTT.

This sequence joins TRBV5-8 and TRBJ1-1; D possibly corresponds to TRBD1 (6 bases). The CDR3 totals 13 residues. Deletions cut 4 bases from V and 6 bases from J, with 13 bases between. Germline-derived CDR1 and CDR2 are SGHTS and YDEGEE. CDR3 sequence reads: CASSPGGAAEAFF. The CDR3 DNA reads TGTGCCAGCAGCCCCGGGGGGGCGGCTGAAGCTTTCTTT.

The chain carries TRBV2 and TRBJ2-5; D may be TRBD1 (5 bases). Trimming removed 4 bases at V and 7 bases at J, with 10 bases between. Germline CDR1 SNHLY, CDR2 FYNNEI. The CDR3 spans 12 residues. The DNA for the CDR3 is TGTGCCAGCAGTGTAGATCAGGGGACCCAGTACTTC. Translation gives CASSVDQGTQYF.

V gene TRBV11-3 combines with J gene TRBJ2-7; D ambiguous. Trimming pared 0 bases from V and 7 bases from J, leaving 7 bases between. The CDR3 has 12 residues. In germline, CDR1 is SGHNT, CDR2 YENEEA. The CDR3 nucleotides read TGTGCCAGCAGCTTAGATTTAGGGGAGCAGTACTTC. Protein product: CASSLDLGEQYF.

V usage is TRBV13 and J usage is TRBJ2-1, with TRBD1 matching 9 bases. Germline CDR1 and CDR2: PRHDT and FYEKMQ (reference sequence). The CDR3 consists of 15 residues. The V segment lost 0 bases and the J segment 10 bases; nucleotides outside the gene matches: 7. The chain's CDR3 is CASSLGGQGPDEQFF. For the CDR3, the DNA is TGTGCCAGCAGCTTAGGGGGACAGGGTCCAGACGAGCAGTTCTTC.

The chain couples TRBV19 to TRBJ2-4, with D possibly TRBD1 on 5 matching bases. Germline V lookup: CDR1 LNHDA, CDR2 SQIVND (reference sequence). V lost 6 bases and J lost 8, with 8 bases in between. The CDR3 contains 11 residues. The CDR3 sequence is CASSVQDIQYF. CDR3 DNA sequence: TGTGCCAGTAGCGTACAGGACATTCAGTACTTC.

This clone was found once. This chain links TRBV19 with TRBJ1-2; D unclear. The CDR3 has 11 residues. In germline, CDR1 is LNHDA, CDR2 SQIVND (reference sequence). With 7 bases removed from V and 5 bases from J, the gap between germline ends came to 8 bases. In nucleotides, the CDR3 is TGTGCCAGTACTTCCGTTTATGGCTACACCTTC. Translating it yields CASTSVYGYTF.

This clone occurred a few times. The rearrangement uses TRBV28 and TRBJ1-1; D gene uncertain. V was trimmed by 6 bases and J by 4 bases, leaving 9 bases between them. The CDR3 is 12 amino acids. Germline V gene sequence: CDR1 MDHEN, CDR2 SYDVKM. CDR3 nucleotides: TGTGCCAGCAGCAGGAGGGTCACTGAAGCTTTCTTT. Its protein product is CASSRRVTEAFF.

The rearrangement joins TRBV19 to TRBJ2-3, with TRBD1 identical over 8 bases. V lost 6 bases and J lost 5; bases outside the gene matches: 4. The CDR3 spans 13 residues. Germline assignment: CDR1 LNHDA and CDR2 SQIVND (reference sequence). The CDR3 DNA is TGTGCCAGTAGGACGACAGGGGAAGATACGCAGTATTTT. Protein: CASRTTGEDTQYF.

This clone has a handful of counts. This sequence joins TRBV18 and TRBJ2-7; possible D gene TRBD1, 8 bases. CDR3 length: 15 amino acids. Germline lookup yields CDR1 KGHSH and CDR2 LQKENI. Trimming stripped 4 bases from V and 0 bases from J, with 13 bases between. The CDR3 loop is CASSRGGQASYEQYF. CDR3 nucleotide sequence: TGTGCCAGCTCACGGGGGGGACAGGCCTCCTACGAGCAGTACTTC.

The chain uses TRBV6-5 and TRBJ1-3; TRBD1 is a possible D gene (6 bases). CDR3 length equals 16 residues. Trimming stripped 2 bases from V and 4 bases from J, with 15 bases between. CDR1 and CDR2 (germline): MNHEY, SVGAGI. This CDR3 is CASSYRRPGEGNTIYF. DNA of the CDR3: TGTGCCAGCAGTTACAGGAGGCCAGGGGAGGGAAACACCATATATTTT.

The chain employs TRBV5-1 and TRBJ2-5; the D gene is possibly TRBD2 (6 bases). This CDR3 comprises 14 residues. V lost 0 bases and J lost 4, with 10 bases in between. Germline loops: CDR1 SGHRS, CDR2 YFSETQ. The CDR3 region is CASSLASGVETQYF. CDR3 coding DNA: TGCGCCAGCAGCTTGGCCTCGGGGGTAGAGACCCAGTACTTC.